This T cell receptor (beta chain) was sequenced for a study of regulatory T cells in long-lasting Graves disease. Overall study findings and caveats: Persistent disease samples used TRBV28, TRBJ1-2 and TRBJ2-5 preferentially.

The time point: persistent/refractory GD, antithyroid drugs over 5 years with positive TRAb. The TCR library was made from RNA extracted from PBMCs. V gave up 2 bases and J gave up 1 base; unmatched junction bases: 7. This CDR3 contains 16 residues. In germline, CDR1 is SGHDT, CDR2 YYEEEE. The authors built TCR beta libraries using iRepertoire HTBI primers and Arm-PCR of CDR3 regions. Each CDR3 protein is one row after TCRdb ran MiXCR on the multiplex PCR reads. The sample comprises a few hundred thousand distinct CDR3 sequences, roughly 25% of which are singletons, and approximately 28% rests with the top ten. As to this clonotype: As yet, its antigen is unknown.

The material was peripheral blood mononuclear cells (PBMCs), obtained when the disease was refractory, from a patient treated with antithyroid drugs. The chain has TRBV5-6 and TRBJ1-1, with TRBD1 identical over 8 bases. This TCR was sampled from a woman in her forties with Graves disease. CDR3 coding DNA: TGTGCCAGCAGCTTCGGGACAGGATTAACGAACACTGAAGCTTTCTTT. Its protein is CASSFGTGLTNTEAFF.